This T cell receptor (beta chain) comes out of a study of T cells in severe cutaneous drug reactions (dated by TCRdb to the late 2010s). Study-wide context: Between about 2011 and 2018, patients were recruited from Taiwan, Thailand and a European registry network. Blister fluids/cells, PBMC and other biological samples were taken from patients in the acute stage or the recovery stage. The study combined bulk TCR sequencing with single-cell sequencing, quantitative PCR validation, functional assays and transgenic mouse experiments. Only patients with a probable or definite SJS/TEN or DRESS diagnosis by RegiSCAR criteria were enrolled. To build the libraries, iRepertoire multiplex PCR was used, and the authors pointed to a comparison in which iRepertoire and 5' RACE methods, with or without UMI, captured abundant clonotypes similarly. Assignment of the culprit drug relied on both the Naranjo algorithm and the ALDEN drug causality algorithm.

No count is logged; frequency rates this clonotype as medium-sized (0.01 to 0.1%). What this receptor recognizes is not known. Beyond this particular receptor, the publication reports: The authors noted that whether the public TCR generalizes to SJS/TEN caused by other drugs still needs further study. A public TCRbeta CDR3 was found in all seven CBZ-SJS/TEN blister samples (mean approximately 15%) but was undetectable or scarce in tolerant-control and healthy-donor PBMC. A strong increase in TRBV12-4 usage was observed in CBZ-SJS/TEN patients, with averages of approximately 32% in blister cells and roughly 4.7% in PBMC.

For both bulk and single-cell sequencing, libraries were prepared with the iRepertoire multiplex PCR system using TCR subtype-specific primers. Multiplex PCR with primers aimed at the V, D and J gene regions produced the bulk TCR beta libraries. Each sample contributed roughly 90-500 ng of RNA as input for preparing the bulk TCR library. An Illumina MiSeq was used to sequence the bulk TCR beta amplicons. On the study's bioinformatics: Sample misassignments and low-quality sequencing reads were removed through quality control steps. The amino acids lying between the V-gene Y[YFLI]C motif and the J-segment [FW]GXGT motif were defined as CDR3. The IMGT database served as the reference for assigning TRBV and TRBJ genes and CDR3 clonotypes. TRBV expression in each sample was normalized to the mean expression of the same gene in PBMC from a few dozen healthy donors. One entry per CDR3 protein sequence results from the TCRdb reprocessing of the reads, with DNA left out. The V and J calls, along with clone size, are taken from TCRdb and not from the paper's own processing. The sample's clone listing holds more than 6,500 distinct CDR3 sequences. The ten largest clones represent less than 35% of the sample.

The germline V gene (reference sequence) gives CDR1 as GTSNPN and CDR2 as SVGIG. The CDR3 measures 14 amino acids from cysteine to phenylalanine. DNA for this receptor is not on file. Sequenced donors were patients with carbamazepine-induced Stevens-Johnson syndrome or toxic epidermal necrolysis (CBZ-SJS/TEN). Patients with drug-induced severe cutaneous adverse reactions had T cell receptor repertoires profiled by next-generation sequencing to look for drug-specific clonotypes. The RNA was isolated from either blister cells of skin lesions or peripheral blood mononuclear cells. The receptor was isolated from a human donor with toxic epidermal necrolysis, a severe cutaneous drug reaction. Sequencing was carried out using cells from a skin blister. The sample's cell subset or site label, in plain terms: unsorted cells from skin lesion blisters. The rearranged chain carries TRBV30 and TRBJ2-1. CDR3 protein: CAWSLAAFYNEQFF.